This is a list of T cell receptor beta chains from one sample in a study of shared clonotypes between healthy human individuals. Measured with immunoSEQ multiplex PCR; TCRdb has only the in-frame clones, and not every one. The sample holds 400,000 to 600,000 clones, approximately 79% seen once. Sequencing input: PBMCs. These receptors all stem from a middle-aged woman in good health. Some clones in this sample may be carry-over from other donors' samples. CDR3s include the opening cysteine and the closing phenylalanine or tryptophan. Fields, in order: V gene, CDR3 protein.

V: TRBV19
CDR3: CASSKGYEQYF

V: TRBV28
CDR3: CASSLTGPYEQYF

V: TRBV6-5
CDR3: CASSYRQNYGYTF

V: TRBV7-8
CDR3: CASNPPWREGPNEQFF

V: TRBV7-2
CDR3: CASSLGSHNEQFF

V: TRBV15
CDR3: CATGAGGDTDTQYF

V: TRBV4-2
CDR3: CASSQEVGISYEQYF

V: TRBV6-1
CDR3: CASSEQQDSYEQYF

V: TRBV5-1
CDR3: CASSLEGDRPREQYF

V: TRBV10-2
CDR3: CASSQTAGEQYF

V: TRBV4-1
CDR3: CASSQSSGTPYF

V: TRBV7-9
CDR3: CASSLVTSGKETQYF

V: TRBV10-1
CDR3: CASSEFGGIEQFF

V: TRBV2
CDR3: CASTKEGRGDYGYTF

V: TRBV28
CDR3: CASSLGWRAWPSGTSYEQYF

V: TRBV25-1
CDR3: CASSEGGLGEKLFF

V: TRBV11-2
CDR3: CASSLFLPSGSGKETQYF

V: TRBV28
CDR3: CASRPQQGALTEAFF

V: TRBV18
CDR3: CASSPVAASPFTDTQYF

V: TRBV11-1
CDR3: CASSLYRDQPQHF

V: TRBV15
CDR3: CATSRDLGSGELFF

V: TRBV19
CDR3: CASSISAGSNQPQHF

V: TRBV28
CDR3: CAIRLAGHETQYF

V: TRBV4-2
CDR3: CASSQQSGQGVTYEQYF

V: TRBV10-3
CDR3: CAISEFGGTTDTQYF

V: TRBV18
CDR3: CASSPGVSIRANSPLHF

V: TRBV11-3
CDR3: CASSCDRRALADTQYF

V: TRBV19
CDR3: CASSTRDRVNTQYF

V: TRBV5-1
CDR3: CASSSSGTTNTGELFF

V: TRBV7-2
CDR3: CASSLVGSGSDTQYF

V: TRBV28
CDR3: CASSPPGSGTNEQFF

V: TRBV7-2
CDR3: CASRPAGAHYEQYF

V: TRBV5-1
CDR3: CASSLEAGGPGELFF

V: TRBV18
CDR3: CASSDRPGTGHEQYF

V: TRBV25-1
CDR3: CATRTSGYNEQFF

V: TRBV7-6
CDR3: CASSPSAETQYF

V: TRBV18
CDR3: CASSPPGLAYYEQYF

V: TRBV10-3
CDR3: CASSSGRTNEKLFF

V: TRBV2
CDR3: CASRLTSGRGNEQFF

V: TRBV10-3
CDR3: CAITRQVGRELFF

V: TRBV7-2
CDR3: CASRPHSNTEAFF

V: TRBV18
CDR3: CASSPLGREQFF

V: TRBV30
CDR3: CAWTDGSTYEQYF

V: TRBV28
CDR3: CASSLLAGNTDTQYF

V: TRBV6-1
CDR3: CASSLGPSRQNEQFF

V: TRBV18
CDR3: CASSRQGQETQYF

V: TRBV5-1
CDR3: CASRESPNTEAFF

V: TRBV10-1
CDR3: CASSSTGTGELFF

V: TRBV10-2
CDR3: CASSEWGDYGYTF

V: TRBV5-1
CDR3: CATSRGSGEKLFF

V: TRBV7-2
CDR3: CASSPDQNQPQHF

V: TRBV7-2
CDR3: CASSSDSPEAFF

V: TRBV30
CDR3: CAWSGGRPPLYGYTF

V: TRBV11-2
CDR3: CASSLKGGLATRAQYF

V: TRBV5-1
CDR3: CASSPGEGGTEAFF

V: TRBV28
CDR3: CASSRSGRGTGELFF